Listed here is a single T cell receptor (beta chain). Its antigen is unknown. The sample originates from a study of post-analysis software for immune sequencing data. About the study: Recorded subtypes: relapsing-remitting, secondary progressive, progressive-relapsing; some patients unannotated. Study-level results: People with multiple sclerosis had a significantly lower normalized Chao1 diversity than controls did. Patients carried a few TRBV segments more frequently than controls did, and TRBV5-6, TRBV5-1 and TRBV20-1 were among them.

cDNA libraries for TCR beta contained unique molecular identifiers. TCRdb processed the PCR reads anew with MiXCR; each CDR3 protein has one entry. The sample has roughly 650,000 distinct CDR3 sequences; around 60% are singletons. This CDR3 is 15 amino acids long. CDR1 SGHRS and CDR2 YFSETQ come from the germline V gene. V was clipped by 0 bases and J by 3 bases; unmatched bases: 6. This sequence was found in a girl under 10 years old with multiple sclerosis. The sample taken for sequencing was blood. The rearrangement joins TRBV5-1 to TRBJ2-7, with 7 bases that match TRBD2. In DNA form, the CDR3 reads TGCGCCAGCAGCTTGGAATCTAGCGGACTCTACGAGCAGTACTTC. This translates into CASSLESSGLYEQYF.